This T cell receptor beta chain was obtained from a study of T cells in Graves' hyperthyroidism and ophthalmopathy. This clonotype was counted many times. Its specificity is unknown. There were TCR beta CDR3 regions amplified from RNA transcripts. HTBI primers drove first-round RT-PCR of the TCR CDR3. Using its own MiXCR run on the multiplex PCR reads, TCRdb lists one record per CDR3 protein. The table shows around 420,000 distinct CDR3 sequences, with around 14% occurring only once. Study-wide results and caveats: In the blood, most expanded thyroid clonotypes above 0.001 appeared as well.

Stable hyperthyroidism: no ophthalmopathy progression over 18 months of follow-up. Out of approximately 10 ml of fresh peripheral blood came the PBMCs. This CDR3 spans 15 amino acids. The V gene lost 5 bases and the J gene lost 2 bases, with 14 bases spanning the gap. The germline CDR1 and CDR2 sequences are MDHEN and SYDVKM. Sample: blood. The rearrangement uses TRBV28 and TRBJ2-3; D is possibly TRBD1 (6 bases). This receptor was taken from a woman between 18 and 29 years old with Graves' hyperthyroidism. The CDR3 sequence is CASSPPQGSTDTQYF. CDR3 nucleotide sequence: TGTGCCAGCAGTCCCCCCCAGGGGTCCACAGATACGCAGTATTTT. The variable domain in full, completed from reference TRBV28 and TRBJ2-3, reads DVKVTQSSRYLVKRTGEKVFLECVQDMDHENMFWYRQDPGLGLRLIYFSYDVKMKEKGDIPEGYSVSREKKERFSLILESASTNQTSMYLCASSPPQGSTDTQYFGPGTRLTVL.